The present T cell receptor (beta chain) was sequenced within a study of CD8 T cells in ankylosing spondylitis. Regarding the study as a whole: The authors reported significant enrichment of disease-linked clones in matched ankylosing spondylitis synovial fluid.

There are many counts of this clonotype. Its matching antigen is unknown. For TCR beta, libraries came from quantitative 5'-RACE with molecular barcodes. TCRdb re-called the 5' RACE reads with MiXCR, one entry per CDR3 protein. This sample yields about 39,000 distinct CDR3 sequences, of which 10% to 13% are seen a single time; 16% belongs to the top ten. The CDR3 consists of 17 residues. The sample taken for sequencing was blood, either unsorted or a sorted T cell fraction (not recorded which). This sequence joins TRBV21-1 and TRBJ2-5; TRBD1 is taken as the D call from the table, unchecked against the DNA. TRBV21-1 is a listed pseudogene. This TCR was recovered from a male donor with ankylosing spondylitis or in good health (not recorded which). CDR3 coding DNA: TGTGCCAGCAGCAAAGAAGGGAACAGGGGCTTCCGGGAGACCCAGTACTTC. It encodes CASSKEGNRGFRETQYF.